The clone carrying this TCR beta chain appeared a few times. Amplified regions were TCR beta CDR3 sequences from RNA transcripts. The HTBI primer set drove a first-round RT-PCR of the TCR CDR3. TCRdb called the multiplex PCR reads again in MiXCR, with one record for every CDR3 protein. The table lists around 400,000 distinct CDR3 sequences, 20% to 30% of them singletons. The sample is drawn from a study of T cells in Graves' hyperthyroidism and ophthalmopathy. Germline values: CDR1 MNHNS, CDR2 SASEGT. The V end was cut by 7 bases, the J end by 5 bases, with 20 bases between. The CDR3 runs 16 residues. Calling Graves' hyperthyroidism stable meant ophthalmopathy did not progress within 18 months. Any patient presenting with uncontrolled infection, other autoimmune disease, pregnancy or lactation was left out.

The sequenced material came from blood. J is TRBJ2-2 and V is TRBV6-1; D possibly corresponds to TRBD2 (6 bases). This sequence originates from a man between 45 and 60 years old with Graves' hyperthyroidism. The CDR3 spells CASKSLGGVNTGELFF. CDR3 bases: TGTGCCAGCAAGTCCTTGGGGGGAGTAAATACCGGGGAGCTGTTTTTT.